This paragraph reports one T cell receptor (beta chain). No antigen is known for it. Clones were sequenced by immunoSEQ multiplex PCR, and TCRdb holds only the in-frame ones, with some missing. The table shows approximately 220,000 clones, with around nine tenths occurring only once. Trimming took 6 bases from V and 8 from J, leaving 19 bases between them. Germline assignment: CDR1 MNHEY and CDR2 SVGAGI. The CDR3 spans 15 residues. This sample is part of a study of cytomegalovirus exposure and HLA in healthy donors. Study conclusions and caveats: In vitro experiments confirmed that three CMV-associated chains were specific for CMV antigens.

The sequence was collected from a man aged 18 to 29 in good health and CMV-seronegative. The genes are TRBV6-5 and TRBJ2-2, with a weak D call TRBD1 (6 bases). Sequenced: PBMCs. This chain's CDR3 is CASSRVLLRGGELFF. CDR3 nucleotide sequence: TGTGCCAGCAGCCGGGTCCTACTTAGGGGGGGGGAGCTGTTTTTT.